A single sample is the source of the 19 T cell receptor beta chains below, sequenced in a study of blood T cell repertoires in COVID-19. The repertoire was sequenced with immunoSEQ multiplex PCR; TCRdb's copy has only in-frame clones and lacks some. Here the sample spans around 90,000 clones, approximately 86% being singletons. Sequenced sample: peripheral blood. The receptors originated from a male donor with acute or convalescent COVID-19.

The CDR3 loop reads CASSPQSNQPQHF. For the CDR3, the DNA is TGTGCCAGCAGCCCCCAAAGCAATCAGCCCCAGCATTTT. The chain joins TRBV3-1 (or the pseudogene TRBV3-2) to TRBJ1-5; no clear D. In germline, CDR1 is LGHDT, CDR2 YNNKEL (reference sequence). This CDR3 comprises 13 residues. The V and J ends lost 4 bases and 1 base respectively, with 5 bases between them.

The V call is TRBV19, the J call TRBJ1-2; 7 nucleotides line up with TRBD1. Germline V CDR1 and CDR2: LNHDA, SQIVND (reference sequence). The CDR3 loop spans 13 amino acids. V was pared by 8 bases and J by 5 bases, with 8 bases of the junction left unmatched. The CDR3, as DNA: TGTGCCAGTGCTCCGGGACAGCTTTATGGCTACACCTTC. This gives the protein CASAPGQLYGYTF. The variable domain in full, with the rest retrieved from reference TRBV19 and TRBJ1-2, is DGGITQSPKYLFRKEGQNVTLSCEQNLNHDAMYWYRQDPGQGLRLIYYSQIVNDFQKGDIAEGYSVSREKKESFPLTVTSAQKNPTAFYLCASAPGQLYGYTFGSGTRLTVV.

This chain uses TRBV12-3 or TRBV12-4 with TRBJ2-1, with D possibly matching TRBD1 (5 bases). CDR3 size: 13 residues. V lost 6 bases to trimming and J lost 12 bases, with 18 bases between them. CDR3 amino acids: CASSPQIPRGQFF. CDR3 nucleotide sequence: TGTGCCAGCAGCCCTCAGATTCCTAGGGGGCAGTTCTTC.

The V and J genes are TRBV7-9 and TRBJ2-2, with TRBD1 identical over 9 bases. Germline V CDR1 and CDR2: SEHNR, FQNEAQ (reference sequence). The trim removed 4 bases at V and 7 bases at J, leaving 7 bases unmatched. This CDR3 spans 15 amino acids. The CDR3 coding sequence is TGTGCCAGCAGCTCGAAAGGGACAGGGATCGGGGAGCTGTTTTTT. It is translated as CASSSKGTGIGELFF.

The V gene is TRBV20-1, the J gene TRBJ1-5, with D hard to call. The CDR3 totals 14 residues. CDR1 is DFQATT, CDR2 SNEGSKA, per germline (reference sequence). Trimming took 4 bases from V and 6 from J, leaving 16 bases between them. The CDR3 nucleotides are TGCAGTGCTATTGAGGGCACAAGATTTCAGCCCCAGCATTTT. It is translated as CSAIEGTRFQPQHF.

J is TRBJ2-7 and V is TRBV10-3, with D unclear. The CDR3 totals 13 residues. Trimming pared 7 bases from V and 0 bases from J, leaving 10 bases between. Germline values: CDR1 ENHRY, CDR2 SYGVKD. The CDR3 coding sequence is TGTGCCATCACCGAACAGCACTCCTACGAGCAGTACTTC. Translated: CAITEQHSYEQYF.

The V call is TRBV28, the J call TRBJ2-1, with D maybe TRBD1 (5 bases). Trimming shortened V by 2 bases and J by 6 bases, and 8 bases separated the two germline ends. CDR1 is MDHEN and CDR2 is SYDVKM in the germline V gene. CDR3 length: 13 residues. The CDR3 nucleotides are TGTGCCAGCAGTTTAAGCAGGGCCAATGAGCAGTTCTTC. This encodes CASSLSRANEQFF.

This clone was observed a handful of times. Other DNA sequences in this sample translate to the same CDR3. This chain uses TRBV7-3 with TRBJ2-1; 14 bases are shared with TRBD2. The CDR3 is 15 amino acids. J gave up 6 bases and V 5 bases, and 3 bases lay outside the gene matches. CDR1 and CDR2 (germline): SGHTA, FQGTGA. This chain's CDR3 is CASSPGTSGGNEQFF. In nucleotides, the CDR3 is TGTGCCAGCAGCCCTGGGACTAGCGGGGGCAATGAGCAGTTCTTC. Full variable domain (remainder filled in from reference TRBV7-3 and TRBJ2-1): GAGVSQTPSNKVTEKGKYVELRCDPISGHTALYWYRQSLGQGPEFLIYFQGTGAADDSGLPNDRFFAVRPEGSVSTLKIQRTERGDSAVYLCASSPGTSGGNEQFFGPGTRLTVL.

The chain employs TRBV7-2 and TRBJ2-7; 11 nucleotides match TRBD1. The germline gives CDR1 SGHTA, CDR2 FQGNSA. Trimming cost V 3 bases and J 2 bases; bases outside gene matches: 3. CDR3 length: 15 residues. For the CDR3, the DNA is TGTGCCAGCAGCTTGGGACAGGGGGGGGCCTACGAGCAGTACTTC. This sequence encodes CASSLGQGGAYEQYF.

The CDR3 here is CASSVGIGSTEAFF. The CDR3, as DNA: TGTGCCAGCAGTGTAGGTATAGGGAGCACTGAAGCTTTCTTT. The V and J genes are TRBV2 and TRBJ1-1; D gene ambiguous. Germline loops: CDR1 SNHLY, CDR2 FYNNEI. V was trimmed by 4 bases and J by 4 bases, leaving 13 bases between them. This CDR3 comprises 14 residues.

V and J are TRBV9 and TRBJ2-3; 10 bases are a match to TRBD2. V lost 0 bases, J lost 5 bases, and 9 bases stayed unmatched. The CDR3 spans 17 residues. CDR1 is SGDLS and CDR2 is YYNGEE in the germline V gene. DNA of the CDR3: TGTGCCAGCAGCGTAGATGATAGCGGGGGGCTGTTAGATACGCAGTATTTT. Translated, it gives CASSVDDSGGLLDTQYF.

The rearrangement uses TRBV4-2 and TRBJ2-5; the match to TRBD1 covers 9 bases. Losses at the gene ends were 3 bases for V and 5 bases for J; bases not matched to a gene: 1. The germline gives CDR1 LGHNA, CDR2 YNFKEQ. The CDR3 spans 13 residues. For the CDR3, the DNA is TGTGCCAGCAGCCAGACAGGGGGGGAGACCCAGTACTTC. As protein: CASSQTGGETQYF.

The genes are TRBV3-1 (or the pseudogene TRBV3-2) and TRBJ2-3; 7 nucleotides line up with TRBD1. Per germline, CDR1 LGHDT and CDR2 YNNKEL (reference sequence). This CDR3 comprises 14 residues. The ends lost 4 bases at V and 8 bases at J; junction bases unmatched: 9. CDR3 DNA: TGTGCCAGCAGCCCGACAGGGTCGATTAGTACGCAGTATTTT. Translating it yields CASSPTGSISTQYF.

As DNA, the CDR3 is TGCGCCAGCAGCTTATTAGCGGGGGCCGTCGGCGGGGAGCTGTTTTTT. It is translated as CASSLLAGAVGGELFF. The rearrangement links TRBV5-1 to TRBJ2-2; 9 positions agree with TRBD2. The germline V gene encodes CDR1 SGHRS and CDR2 YFSETQ. This CDR3 comprises 16 residues. Trimming cost V 2 bases and J 7 bases; bases outside gene matches: 9.

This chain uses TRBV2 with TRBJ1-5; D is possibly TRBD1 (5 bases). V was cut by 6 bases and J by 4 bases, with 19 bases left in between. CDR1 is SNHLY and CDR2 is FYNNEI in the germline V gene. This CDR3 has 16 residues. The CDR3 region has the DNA TGTGCCAGCAGGGCCCCAGGGCAGGGCCCGAATCAGCCCCAGCATTTT. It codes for CASRAPGQGPNQPQHF.

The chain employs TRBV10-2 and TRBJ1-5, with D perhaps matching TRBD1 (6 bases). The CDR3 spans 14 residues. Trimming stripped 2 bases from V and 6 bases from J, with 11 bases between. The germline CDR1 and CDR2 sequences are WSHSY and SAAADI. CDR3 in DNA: TGCGCCAGCAGTGAGGCGGGGGGCGGTCAGCCCCAGCATTTT. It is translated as CASSEAGGGQPQHF.

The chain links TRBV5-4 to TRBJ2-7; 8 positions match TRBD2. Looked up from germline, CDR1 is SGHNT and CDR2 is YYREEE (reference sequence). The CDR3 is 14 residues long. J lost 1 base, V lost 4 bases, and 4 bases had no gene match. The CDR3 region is CASSPSGPSYEQYF. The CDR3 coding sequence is TGTGCCAGCAGCCCTAGCGGGCCTTCCTACGAGCAGTACTTC.

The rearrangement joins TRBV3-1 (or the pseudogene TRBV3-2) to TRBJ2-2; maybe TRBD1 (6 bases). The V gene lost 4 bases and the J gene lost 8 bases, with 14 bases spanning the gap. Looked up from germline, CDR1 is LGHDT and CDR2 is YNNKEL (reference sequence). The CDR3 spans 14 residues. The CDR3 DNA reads TGTGCCAGCAGCCGCTCGACAGGTGGGGGGGAGCTGTTTTTT. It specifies CASSRSTGGGELFF.

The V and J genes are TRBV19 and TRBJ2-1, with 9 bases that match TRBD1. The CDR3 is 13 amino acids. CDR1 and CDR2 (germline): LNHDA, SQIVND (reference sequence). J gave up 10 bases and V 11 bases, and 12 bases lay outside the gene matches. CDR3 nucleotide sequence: TGTGCCTCCCGGGGACAGGGAGATGGAGAGCAGTTCTTC. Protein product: CASRGQGDGEQFF.